Detailed here is one T cell receptor beta chain. Its target is not known. These data originate in a study of cytomegalovirus exposure and HLA in healthy donors. This cohort consisted of healthy bone marrow donors. Though probably carrying unrecorded immune exposures, donors were nominally healthy at sampling. V was cut by 0 bases and J by 0 bases, with 7 bases left in between. This CDR3 contains 15 residues. From germline, CDR1 is SGHRS and CDR2 YFSETQ. Study-wide findings and caveats: In a later analysis, a missense DCLRE1C variant was linked to TCR beta V- and J-gene trimming. A later analysis reportedly found fewer N-insertions in an Asian-associated ancestry cluster than the approximately 670-donor mean.

Primers included in the PCR were 60 Vbeta and 13 Jbeta primers. Repertoires were generated with immunoSEQ multiplex PCR, while TCRdb's copy carries only in-frame clones and drops some. The repertoire consists of 100,000 or so clones, with under 85% occurring once and the leading ten covering over 6.5%. The sequence was obtained from a woman in her thirties or forties in good health and CMV-seropositive. The chain links TRBV5-1 to TRBJ1-3, with D perhaps matching TRBD1 (5 bases). Sequences were obtained from PBMCs. The CDR3 nucleotides read TGCGCCAGCAGCTTGGGGGGGGTCTCTGGAAACACCATATATTTT. It yields the protein CASSLGGVSGNTIYF.